A selection of T cell receptor beta chains follows, all from one sample in a study of response to subunit inactivated influenza vaccine. TCRdb processed the RT-PCR reads anew with MiXCR; each CDR3 protein has one entry. The data contain around 850,000 distinct CDR3 sequences, approximately 18% of them singletons. Sequenced material: PBMCs from blood, taken around 5 days after vaccination. All receptors come from a man aged 50 to 59 who received an inactivated influenza vaccine. Each CDR3 is given with its conserved first and last residue. The order of the fields is V gene, clone size, CDR3 length, J gene, D gene, CDR3 DNA, CDR3 protein. A D gene is named only where the DNA matches it firmly. Clone size is shown for a subset of rows, as once, few, many or a class of expanded clone.

>TRBV29-1|few|13|TRBJ2-5|.
TGCAGCGTTGTGAGCAGGCTTGGGGAGACCCAGTACTTC
CSVVSRLGETQYF
>TRBV27|many|15|TRBJ2-3|.
TGTGCCAGCAGTTCGCTAGGACCTGAGGTAGATACGCAGTATTTT
CASSSLGPEVDTQYF
>TRBV7-2|many|12|TRBJ1-1|.
TGTGCCAGCAGCTTTCCGAACACTGAAGCTTTCTTT
CASSFPNTEAFF
>TRBV5-1|.|17|TRBJ1-4|.
TGCGCCAGCAGCTTGGCACCGGGGGGGGCAACTAATGAAAAACTGTTTTTT
CASSLAPGGATNEKLFF
>TRBV4-3|few|16|TRBJ2-2|.
TGCGCCAGCAGCCAAGATCTACTTCGGAACACCGGGGAGCTGTTTTTT
CASSQDLLRNTGELFF
>TRBV5-1|many|15|TRBJ2-1|TRBD2
TGTGCCAGCAGCTTAGAAGCGGGATCCTACAATGAGCAGTTCTTC
CASSLEAGSYNEQFF
>TRBV6-1|.|14|TRBJ2-5|.
TGTGCCAGCAGAGCCGGATCAGGGTTGAGGACCCAGTACTTC
CASRAGSGLRTQYF
>TRBV29-1|.|15|TRBJ2-3|.
TGCAGCGTCGGGGGGAGGACAGGGACCGGAGATACGCAGTATTTT
CSVGGRTGTGDTQYF
>TRBV20-1|few|13|TRBJ2-2|TRBD1
TGCAGTGCCGCGACAGGGGGCGGCGGGGAGCTGTTTTTT
CSAATGGGGELFF
>TRBV7-9|few|14|TRBJ2-3|.
TGTGCCAGCAGCTTAGCGAACAAGCCAGATACGCAGTATTTT
CASSLANKPDTQYF
>TRBV25-1|many|14|TRBJ2-4|TRBD2
TGTGCCAGCAGCGTAGCGGGGGGGGTGGACATTCAGTACTTC
CASSVAGGVDIQYF
>TRBV29-1|few|15|TRBJ2-7|.
TGCAGCGGCCGGGGATCTCAACAGGGCAACGACGAGCAGTACTTC
CSGRGSQQGNDEQYF
>TRBV5-6|many|13|TRBJ1-3|.
TGTGCCAGCAGCTCGAAGGCCGGAAACACCATATATTTT
CASSSKAGNTIYF
>TRBV5-1|few|15|TRBJ2-2|.
TGCGCCAGCAGCTTGGCCGACTATACCACCGGGGAGCTGTTTTTT
CASSLADYTTGELFF
>TRBV29-1|.|15|TRBJ2-3|.
TGCAGCGTTGAATCGACCCCTCGGGACACAGATACGCAGTATTTT
CSVESTPRDTDTQYF